This T cell receptor beta chain stems from a study of PD-L1 blockade in urothelial cancer. Study as a whole: Typically, measured as a median, blood samples had over 120,000 T cells.

Germline V gene lookup returns CDR1 KGHSH and CDR2 LQKENI. The CDR3 loop spans 15 amino acids. Trimming took 1 base from V and 5 from J; bases not matched to a gene: 3. Time point of the sample: peripheral blood 6 weeks after treatment start. Libraries were prepared by immunoSEQ multiplex PCR; TCRdb keeps only in-frame clonotypes and omits some of them. The sample carries approximately 91,000 clones, approximately 82% recorded once. This sample comprised PBMCs, obtained around atezolizumab (anti-PD-L1) treatment. The chain carries TRBV18 and TRBJ2-1, with 9 bases lining up with TRBD2. The receptor's source is a man aged 65-85 years with urothelial cancer. CDR3 loop: CASSPRTSAHNEQFF. As DNA, the CDR3 is TGTGCCAGCTCACCACGGACTAGCGCCCACAATGAGCAGTTCTTC. Filled out from reference TRBV18 and TRBJ2-1, the complete variable domain reads NAGVMQNPRHLVRRRGQEARLRCSPMKGHSHVYWYRQLPEEGLKFMVYLQKENIIDESGMPKERFSAEFPKEGPSILRIQQVVRGDSAAYFCASSPRTSAHNEQFFGPGTRLTVL.